These 22 T cell receptor beta chains originate from one sample sequenced in a study of T cell responses to AZD1222 COVID-19 vaccine. The repertoire was sequenced with immunoSEQ multiplex PCR; TCRdb's copy has only in-frame clones and lacks some. The sample holds about 94,000 clones, nearly 90% seen once. The material sequenced was peripheral blood, taken on day 0 of AZD1222 vaccination. These receptors originate from an adult in good health.

This chain links TRBV19 with TRBJ2-2; D gene ambiguous. V was shortened by 6 bases and J by 1 base, with 6 bases between the two germline ends. Germline CDR1 LNHDA, CDR2 SQIVND (reference sequence). There are 13 residues in the CDR3. The CDR3, as DNA: TGTGCCAGTAGGGAAGGGAACACCGGGGAGCTGTTTTTT. It translates to CASREGNTGELFF.

This rearrangement joins TRBV5-4 to TRBJ2-7; the match to TRBD1 covers 8 bases. Germline loops: CDR1 SGHNT, CDR2 YYREEE (reference sequence). V shed 0 bases, J shed 9 bases, and the junction held 8 bases outside the gene matches. This CDR3 is 14 amino acids long. In nucleotides, the CDR3 is TGTGCCAGCAGCTTGGGGGACAGGAATCAAGGGCAGTACTTC. Protein: CASSLGDRNQGQYF.

V usage is TRBV7-8 and J usage is TRBJ1-1; a possible D gene is TRBD1 (6 bases). Trimming removed 5 bases from V and 4 bases from J, with 17 bases in between. The length of the CDR3 is 15 residues. The V gene's germline CDR1 is SGHVS and CDR2 FQNEAQ. CDR3 in DNA: TGTGCCAGCAGCCGGGAGGGGGGCGCGGGCACTGAAGCTTTCTTT. Amino acid sequence: CASSREGGAGTEAFF.

The V call is TRBV4-3, the J call TRBJ1-4, with no clear D. Germline CDR1 reads LGHNA; CDR2 reads YSLEER. V lost 0 bases, J lost 7 bases, and 3 bases lay in between. The CDR3 loop spans 12 amino acids. For the CDR3, the DNA is TGCGCCAGCAGCCAAGATAGTGAAAAACTGTTTTTT. This codes for CASSQDSEKLFF.

The chain links TRBV14 to TRBJ2-7; possibly TRBD1 or TRBD2 for D (7 bases each). V lost 2 bases and J 3 bases, leaving 17 bases between the germline ends. CDR1 is SGHDN and CDR2 is FVKESK in the germline V gene. The CDR3 is 16 amino acids. The CDR3 DNA follows: TGTGCCAGCAGCCAATGGGGGGGGACAGCAATCTACGAGCAGTACTTC. It is translated as CASSQWGGTAIYEQYF. Based on the CDR3 plus reference TRBV14 and TRBJ2-7, the full variable domain is EAGVTQFPSHSVIEKGQTVTLRCDPISGHDNLYWYRRVMGKEIKFLLHFVKESKQDESGMPNNRFLAERTGGTYSTLKVQPAELEDSGVYFCASSQWGGTAIYEQYFGPGTRLTVT.

The chain has TRBV11-2 and TRBJ1-3; the D gene is possibly TRBD1 (5 bases). The CDR3 covers 14 residues. V was clipped by 4 bases and J by 1 base, with 8 bases between them. CDR1 and CDR2 from the germline V gene are SGHAT and FQNNGV. The CDR3 sequence is CASSYGTSGNTIYF. The CDR3 nucleotides read TGTGCCAGCAGCTACGGGACGTCTGGAAACACCATATATTTT. The whole variable domain, filled in from reference TRBV11-2 and TRBJ1-3, reads EAGVAQSPRYKIIEKRQSVAFWCNPISGHATLYWYQQILGQGPKLLIQFQNNGVVDDSQLPKDRFSAERLKGVDSTLKIQPAKLEDSAVYLCASSYGTSGNTIYFGEGSWLTVV.

This chain uses TRBV4-1 with TRBJ1-2; D remains unclear. V was clipped by 4 bases and J by 0 bases, with 21 bases between them. Germline assignment: CDR1 MGHRA and CDR2 YSYEKL. The CDR3 has 18 residues. This CDR3 reads CASSPYKITGPANYGYTF. CDR3 sequence (DNA): TGCGCCAGCAGCCCATACAAGATTACCGGGCCAGCTAACTATGGCTACACCTTC.

The chain employs TRBV10-3 and TRBJ2-7; 8 bases align to TRBD1. V shed 5 bases and J 6 bases; nucleotides not matched to a gene: 12. CDR1 is ENHRY, CDR2 SYGVKD, per germline. The CDR3 totals 15 residues. DNA of the CDR3: TGTGCCATCAGTCCCAGACAGGGGAGTCCCCTCGAGCAGTACTTC. It specifies CAISPRQGSPLEQYF.

The genes are TRBV19 and TRBJ1-4, with 8 bases lining up with TRBD1. Germline V gene lookup returns CDR1 LNHDA and CDR2 SQIVND (reference sequence). V gave up 8 bases and J gave up 8 bases; unmatched junction bases: 7. This CDR3 has 13 amino acids. CDR3 region: CASEDRGGEKLFF. DNA for the CDR3: TGTGCCAGTGAAGACAGGGGTGGGGAAAAACTGTTTTTT.

V and J are TRBV9 and TRBJ2-6; 11 bases line up with TRBD1. From germline, CDR1 is SGDLS and CDR2 YYNGEE. V shed 4 bases and J 1 base; nucleotides not matched to a gene: 7. The CDR3 is 18 residues long. CDR3 DNA sequence: TGTGCCAGCAGCTCACGGGACAGGGGGGAATCTGGGGCCAACGTCCTGACTTTC. Translating gives CASSSRDRGESGANVLTF.

The chain recombines TRBV5-8 with TRBJ1-6; weak D call: TRBD1 (5 bases). There are 17 residues in the CDR3. The germline V gene has CDR1 SGHTS and CDR2 YDEGEE. Trimming took off 3 bases at V and 0 bases at J, with 13 bases between the two ends. CDR3: CASSSGTESSYNSPLHF. In nucleotides, the CDR3 is TGTGCCAGCAGCTCAGGGACGGAGAGCTCCTATAATTCACCCCTCCACTTT.

The CDR3 region has the DNA TGTGCCAGCAGCGGGGGACAGGGTCAGCCCCAGCATTTT. Translation: CASSGGQGQPQHF. The chain links TRBV9 to TRBJ1-5; TRBD1 agrees at 9 bases. The CDR3 consists of 13 residues. J lost 6 bases, V lost 3 bases, and 1 base had no gene match. From germline, CDR1 is SGDLS and CDR2 YYNGEE.

The chain has TRBV4-1 and TRBJ1-2; TRBD1 is a possible D gene (5 bases). Trimming took 5 bases from V and 4 from J, leaving 14 bases between them. The CDR3 totals 14 residues. Germline V lookup: CDR1 MGHRA, CDR2 YSYEKL. CDR3 sequence reads: CASSSGPGIYGYTF. Here the CDR3 DNA reads TGCGCCAGCAGCTCAGGGCCAGGGATCTATGGCTACACCTTC.

The chain is built from TRBV5-6 and TRBJ1-3; D remains ambiguous. Deletions cut 0 bases from V and 3 bases from J, with 1 base between. The CDR3 has 12 amino acids. Germline CDR1 and CDR2: SGHDT and YYEEEE. The CDR3 spells CASSLDGNTIYF. CDR3 DNA sequence: TGTGCCAGCAGCTTGGATGGAAACACCATATATTTT.

A few counts support this clone. The chain has TRBV9 and TRBJ2-2; no clear D. The CDR3 is made up of 11 amino acids. The V gene lost 6 bases and the J gene lost 7 bases, with 7 bases spanning the gap. From germline, CDR1 is SGDLS and CDR2 YYNGEE. CDR3 loop: CASTGGGELFF. The CDR3 coding sequence is TGTGCCAGCACCGGCGGCGGGGAGCTGTTTTTT.

The V and J genes are TRBV7-3 and TRBJ2-3; no definite D call. Germline V gives CDR1 SGHTA, CDR2 FQGTGA. V lost 0 bases to trimming and J lost 6 bases, with 7 bases between them. The CDR3 runs to 13 residues. The CDR3 loop is CASSLTVEDTQYF. The CDR3 DNA reads as TGTGCCAGCAGCTTAACAGTAGAGGATACGCAGTATTTT. Full variable domain (rest looked up from reference TRBV7-3 and TRBJ2-3): GAGVSQTPSNKVTEKGKYVELRCDPISGHTALYWYRQSLGQGPEFLIYFQGTGAADDSGLPNDRFFAVRPEGSVSTLKIQRTERGDSAVYLCASSLTVEDTQYFGPGTRLTVL.

The V gene is TRBV3-1 (or the pseudogene TRBV3-2), the J gene TRBJ1-4, with TRBD1 matching over 8 bases. The CDR3 extends over 15 amino acids. V dropped 2 bases and J dropped 7; count of bases not matched to a gene: 6. Germline V gives CDR1 LGHDT, CDR2 YNNKEL (reference sequence). CDR3 sequence: CASSQPGTGGEKLFF. CDR3 DNA: TGTGCCAGCAGCCAACCCGGGACAGGCGGTGAAAAACTGTTTTTT.

Remarks on this clone: Other DNA sequences in the same sample also yield this CDR3. V and J are TRBV4-3 and TRBJ1-1, with D maybe TRBD1 (5 bases). Trimming took off 0 bases at V and 2 bases at J, with 13 bases between the two ends. Germline V CDR1 and CDR2: LGHNA, YSLEER. The CDR3 sequence is 16 residues long. The CDR3 DNA sequence: TGCGCCAGCAGCCAAGATAGGGGCCAGGCCAACACTGAAGCTTTCTTT. Amino acids: CASSQDRGQANTEAFF.

This chain connects TRBV9 to TRBJ1-1; weak D call: TRBD1 (6 bases). Trimming removed 4 bases from V and 1 base from J, with 29 bases in between. Germline CDR1 reads SGDLS; CDR2 reads YYNGEE. The CDR3 runs 20 residues. CDR3: CASSPTPRGEQGPGNTEAFF. The CDR3 region has the DNA TGTGCCAGCAGCCCCACCCCGAGGGGGGAGCAGGGGCCGGGGAACACTGAAGCTTTCTTT.

The chain links TRBV24-1 to TRBJ1-3; D is undetermined. Germline V gene data show CDR1 as KGHDR and CDR2 as SFDVKD. The ends were cut back, 3 bases at V and 3 bases at J, with 8 bases in the middle. This CDR3 comprises 14 residues. The DNA for the CDR3 is TGTGCCACCAGTGATGCGAAGGGTGGAAACACCATATATTTT. Translated: CATSDAKGGNTIYF.

Only one count was recorded for this clone. The genes are TRBV14 and TRBJ1-6; tentatively, D is TRBD1 (5 bases). The length of the CDR3 is 14 residues. Deletions cut 3 bases from V and 5 bases from J, with 8 bases between. Germline assignment: CDR1 SGHDN and CDR2 FVKESK. The CDR3 loop is CASSHRGNNSPLHF. In DNA, the CDR3 is TGTGCCAGCAGCCATAGGGGCAATAATTCACCCCTCCACTTT.

The chain carries TRBV11-2 and TRBJ2-3, with no clear D. The CDR3 extends over 15 amino acids. Germline CDR1 and CDR2: SGHAT and FQNNGV. The ends were cut back, 4 bases at V and 1 base at J, with 12 bases in the middle. DNA for the CDR3: TGTGCCAGCAGCTCCACATCGGTTGGCACAGATACGCAGTATTTT. This encodes CASSSTSVGTDTQYF.